Shown below are 19 T cell receptor beta chains from a single sample sequenced in a study of technical replicates of blood from a few donors. Assay used: immunoSEQ multiplex PCR; TCRdb lists only in-frame clones, some missing. This sample has tens of thousands of clones, with roughly 96% found just once. Sequencing was performed on T cells isolated from PBMCs. All receptors come from a human donor in good health.

The genes are TRBV6-1 and TRBJ2-1; TRBD2 agrees at 9 bases. The junction had 7 bases not matched to a gene; V was cut back by 2 bases and J by 8 bases. The CDR3 length is 15 residues. Looked up from germline, CDR1 is MNHNS and CDR2 is SASEGT. CDR3 DNA: TGTGCCAGCAGTGAATGGGGACTAGCTTTAGATGAGCAGTTCTTC. The encoded protein is CASSEWGLALDEQFF.

This clone occurred a few times. V is TRBV25-1 and J is TRBJ1-2; 7 nucleotides line up with TRBD1. With 3 bases clipped from V and 0 bases from J, the junction kept 10 bases outside the gene matches. CDR3 length: 17 amino acids. The germline CDR1 and CDR2 sequences are MGHDK and SYGVNS. CDR3 sequence (DNA): TGTGCCAGCAGTGATTTGGGGAAGGGGGCGACTAACTATGGCTACACCTTC. Amino acid sequence: CASSDLGKGATNYGYTF.

This chain uses TRBV28 with TRBJ1-1; D gene unclear. Trimming left V 6 bases short and J 11 bases short, with 34 bases between. The CDR3 is made up of 18 amino acids. Germline-derived CDR1 and CDR2 are MDHEN and SYDVKM. This CDR3 reads CASRPFSGRRNYEAEAFF. The CDR3 DNA reads as TGTGCCAGCAGGCCCTTTTCCGGGAGACGTAACTATGAAGCGGAGGCTTTCTTT.

This chain joins TRBV10-2 and TRBJ1-2, with D possibly TRBD1 on 5 matching bases. Germline CDR1 is WSHSY and CDR2 is SAAADI. V lost 7 bases and J 5 bases, leaving 11 bases between the germline ends. This CDR3 has 12 amino acids. The CDR3 coding sequence is TGCGCCAGCAACGGGGGTGCGTATGGCTACACCTTC. This encodes CASNGGAYGYTF.

J is TRBJ1-5 and V is TRBV10-1, with no clear D. V lost 7 bases and J 0 bases, leaving 19 bases between the germline ends. Germline V lookup: CDR1 WNHNN, CDR2 SYGVQD (reference sequence). This CDR3 has 17 residues. CDR3 DNA sequence: TGCGCCAGCAATATCCGGGATCGTAATTATAGCAATCAGCCCCAGCATTTT. Its translation: CASNIRDRNYSNQPQHF.

This chain uses TRBV19 with TRBJ1-2, with 11 bases matching TRBD1. This CDR3 comprises 15 residues. V lost 6 bases and J lost 4; bases outside the gene matches: 7. CDR1 and CDR2 from the germline V gene are LNHDA and SQIVND (reference sequence). As DNA, the CDR3 is TGTGCCAGTAGCCGGGACAGGGGGACGGCCTATGGCTACACCTTC. Its translation: CASSRDRGTAYGYTF.

V is TRBV25-1 and J is TRBJ1-4; 8 positions agree with TRBD1. The V gene's germline CDR1 is MGHDK and CDR2 SYGVNS. This CDR3 region has 17 residues. J gave up 8 bases and V 1 base, and 12 bases lay outside the gene matches. The CDR3 nucleotides are TGTGCCAGCAGTGAATGGAGACAGGGGACAAAACAGGAAAAACTGTTTTTT. It codes for CASSEWRQGTKQEKLFF.

The J gene is TRBJ2-1, the V gene TRBV10-3; 10 bases agree with TRBD2. CDR3 length: 16 residues. Germline loops: CDR1 ENHRY, CDR2 SYGVKD. V was clipped by 0 bases and J by 7 bases; unmatched bases: 6. The CDR3 bases are TGTGCCATCAGTGAGTCCAGCGGGAGGGACGGAAATGAGCAGTTCTTC. This sequence encodes CAISESSGRDGNEQFF.

This clone has just one count. The rearrangement uses TRBV6-1 and TRBJ2-1; possible D gene TRBD2, 6 bases. The CDR3 extends over 16 amino acids. Germline CDR1 and CDR2: MNHNS and SASEGT. V dropped 2 bases and J dropped 5 bases, with 16 bases sitting between them. The CDR3 reads CASSELSGLGNNEQFF. For the CDR3, the DNA is TGTGCCAGCAGTGAATTGAGCGGGCTAGGCAACAATGAGCAGTTCTTC.

This chain uses TRBV2 with TRBJ2-5; 7 nucleotides agree with TRBD1. Germline values: CDR1 SNHLY, CDR2 FYNNEI. Losses at the gene ends were 1 base for V and 1 base for J; bases not matched to a gene: 6. The CDR3 covers 16 residues. The CDR3 bases are TGTGCCAGCAGTGAAGGAGGGGGCGCGGGCCAAGAGACCCAGTACTTC. This gives the protein CASSEGGGAGQETQYF. Together with reference TRBV2 and TRBJ2-5, the CDR3 gives the full variable domain: EPEVTQTPSHQVTQMGQEVILRCVPISNHLYFYWYRQILGQKVEFLVSFYNNEISEKSEIFDDQFSVERPDGSNFTLKIRSTKLEDSAMYFCASSEGGGAGQETQYFGPGTRLLVL.

The chain carries TRBV27 and TRBJ2-3, with 7 bases identical to TRBD2. The CDR3 has 14 amino acids. Germline V lookup: CDR1 MNHEY, CDR2 SMNVEV (reference sequence). V was pared by 3 bases and J by 4 bases, with 4 bases of the junction left unmatched. For the CDR3, the DNA is TGTGCCAGCAGTTTCCGCGGGAGTGCAGATACGCAGTATTTT. Encoded protein: CASSFRGSADTQYF.

This sequence joins TRBV28 and TRBJ1-5, with 7 bases lining up with TRBD1. CDR1 MDHEN and CDR2 SYDVKM come from the germline V gene. Germline trimming cut 10 bases from V and 3 bases from J; bases unmatched to any gene: 9. This CDR3 has 14 amino acids. This chain's CDR3 is CATRTGNLNQPQHF. As DNA, the CDR3 is TGTGCCACCAGGACAGGTAATCTCAATCAGCCCCAGCATTTT. Combining the CDR3 with reference TRBV28 and TRBJ1-5 gives the whole variable domain DVKVTQSSRYLVKRTGEKVFLECVQDMDHENMFWYRQDPGLGLRLIYFSYDVKMKEKGDIPEGYSVSREKKERFSLILESASTNQTSMYLCATRTGNLNQPQHFGDGTRLSIL.

The rearrangement links TRBV18 to TRBJ2-3; maybe TRBD2 (6 bases). V was cut by 3 bases and J by 4 bases, with 14 bases left in between. The CDR3 runs to 15 residues. Germline V CDR1 and CDR2: KGHSH, LQKENI. The CDR3 is CASSPGLSGPDTQYF. The CDR3 coding sequence is TGTGCCAGCTCACCTGGTCTCAGCGGGCCAGATACGCAGTATTTT.

The chain couples TRBV2 to TRBJ2-4; maybe TRBD1 (6 bases). Germline CDR1 SNHLY, CDR2 FYNNEI. CDR3 length: 15 amino acids. Trimming took off 6 bases at V and 0 bases at J, with 12 bases between the two ends. The CDR3 nucleotides are TGTGCCAGCAGCGGACAGCGTCTAGCCAAAAACATTCAGTACTTC. The encoded protein is CASSGQRLAKNIQYF. Using reference TRBV2 and TRBJ2-4 for the parts outside the CDR3, the full variable domain is EPEVTQTPSHQVTQMGQEVILRCVPISNHLYFYWYRQILGQKVEFLVSFYNNEISEKSEIFDDQFSVERPDGSNFTLKIRSTKLEDSAMYFCASSGQRLAKNIQYFGAGTRLSVL.

The chain carries TRBV6-4 and TRBJ2-7, with unresolved D. Trimming took 8 bases from V and 1 from J, leaving 15 bases between them. In germline, CDR1 is MRHNA, CDR2 SNTAGT. CDR3 length equals 14 residues. CDR3: CASRLCLGSYEQYF. DNA of the CDR3: TGTGCCAGCCGACTCTGCCTCGGGTCCTACGAGCAGTACTTC.

The rearrangement links TRBV29-1 to TRBJ2-7; tentative D call: TRBD1 (8 bases). Trimming shortened V by 5 bases and J by 1 base, and 21 bases separated the two germline ends. This CDR3 comprises 16 residues. The V gene's germline CDR1 is SQVTM and CDR2 ANQGSEA. CDR3 loop: CSVQAGQALSSYEQYF. Written as DNA, the CDR3 is TGCAGCGTTCAAGCGGGACAGGCCCTTTCGTCCTACGAGCAGTACTTC.

The chain uses TRBV12-5 and TRBJ2-2, with TRBD2 matching 8 bases. J lost 4 bases, V lost 0 bases, and 4 bases had no gene match. The V gene's germline CDR1 is LGHNT and CDR2 FRNRAP. The CDR3 runs to 16 residues. CDR3 sequence: CASGLVSGRATGELFF. The DNA for the CDR3 is TGTGCTAGTGGTTTGGTAAGCGGGAGAGCCACCGGGGAGCTGTTTTTT.

This clone was seen a single time. The rearrangement joins TRBV7-9 to TRBJ1-2; a possible D gene is TRBD1 (6 bases). Deletions cut 5 bases from V and 8 bases from J, with 18 bases between. CDR1 is SEHNR and CDR2 is FQNEAQ in the germline V gene (reference sequence). The CDR3 extends over 14 amino acids. The CDR3 region has the DNA TGTGCCAGCAGCCAAAGCCAGGGGTATCGAGGCTACACCTTC. This gives the protein CASSQSQGYRGYTF.

This clone is a singleton in its sample. The chain recombines TRBV5-1 with TRBJ2-5; TRBD1 might be the D (6 bases). CDR1 is SGHRS, CDR2 YFSETQ, per germline. This CDR3 region has 14 residues. Trimming took 2 bases from V and 5 from J, leaving 13 bases between them. CDR3 sequence: CASSFQGQGETQYF. The DNA for the CDR3 is TGCGCCAGCAGCTTCCAGGGGCAGGGGGAGACCCAGTACTTC.